Following are 7 T cell receptor beta chains from one sample sequenced in a study of Graves' ophthalmopathy and Graves' hyperthyroidism. TCR beta CDR3 amplification used RNA transcripts. HTBI primers primed a first-round RT-PCR, and a second-round multiplex PCR followed. TCRdb called the multiplex PCR reads again in MiXCR, with one record for every CDR3 protein. The data hold hundreds of thousands of distinct CDR3 sequences, with over 20% observed a single time. The sequenced material came from peripheral blood. These receptors came from a woman under 30 with stable Graves' hyperthyroidism.

Many counts were recorded for this clonotype. This chain uses TRBV10-3 with TRBJ2-7; TRBD1 aligns across 7 bases. Looked up from germline, CDR1 is ENHRY and CDR2 is SYGVKD. This CDR3 is built from 12 residues. V lost 5 bases, J lost 4 bases, and 2 bases stayed unmatched. CDR3 sequence: CAISYRGYEQYF. CDR3 DNA: TGTGCCATCAGTTACAGGGGTTACGAGCAGTACTTC.

This clonotype was recorded many times. The V gene is TRBV27, the J gene TRBJ2-5; TRBD1 aligns across 11 bases. Germline V gene sequence: CDR1 MNHEY, CDR2 SMNVEV (reference sequence). With 7 bases clipped from V and 5 bases from J, the junction kept 12 bases outside the gene matches. The CDR3 is 16 amino acids. The DNA of the CDR3 is TGTGCCAGCAAAAAGGAGGGGACAGGGGGTCACGAGACCCAGTACTTC. Residues: CASKKEGTGGHETQYF.

This clonotype appeared many times. The V gene is TRBV30, the J gene TRBJ1-2; D not resolved. From germline, CDR1 is GTSNPN and CDR2 SVGIG (reference sequence). CDR3 size: 15 residues. Trimming took 0 bases from V and 2 from J, leaving 13 bases between them. CDR3 in DNA: TGTGCCTGGAGTGTACTTGGAGCTCCAAACTATGGCTACACCTTC. Translated, it gives CAWSVLGAPNYGYTF.

In its sample, this clonotype was seen many times. This chain links TRBV27 with TRBJ1-5; D is unclear. This CDR3 has 15 amino acids. With 7 bases removed from V and 7 bases from J, the gap between germline ends came to 20 bases. Looked up from germline, CDR1 is MNHEY and CDR2 is SMNVEV (reference sequence). The chain's CDR3 is CASTKFGEKGQPQHF. The DNA of the CDR3 is TGTGCCAGCACCAAATTTGGGGAAAAGGGACAGCCCCAGCATTTT.

In this sample, this clonotype turned up a few times. The gene calls are TRBV20-1 and TRBJ1-1; D not resolved. CDR1 and CDR2 (germline): DFQATT, SNEGSKA (reference sequence). The CDR3 sequence is 8 residues long. The germline V and J ends were trimmed by 3 bases and 13 bases, with 6 bases remaining between them. The CDR3 DNA follows: TGCAGTGCTAGTGCGCTTTTCTTT. Encoded protein: CSASALFF.

In this sample, this clonotype turned up a few times. The chain carries TRBV6-1 and TRBJ1-2, with 7 positions matching TRBD1. V lost 6 bases to trimming and J lost 6 bases; unmatched junction nucleotides: 16. Germline V gene lookup returns CDR1 MNHNS and CDR2 SASEGT. CDR3 length equals 16 residues. The CDR3 region has the DNA TGTGCCAGCAGACTAGATCCGGGACAGATACCCCATGGCTACACCTTC. Translation: CASRLDPGQIPHGYTF.

This clonotype was counted ten times or more. The chain recombines TRBV7-6 with TRBJ1-5; D gene unclear. The CDR3 consists of 15 residues. The germline V and J ends were trimmed by 4 bases and 3 bases, with 13 bases remaining between them. Germline values: CDR1 SGHVS, CDR2 FNYEAQ. CDR3 loop: CASSSTDGINQPQHF. CDR3 DNA: TGTGCCAGCAGCTCTACCGACGGAATCAATCAGCCCCAGCATTTT.